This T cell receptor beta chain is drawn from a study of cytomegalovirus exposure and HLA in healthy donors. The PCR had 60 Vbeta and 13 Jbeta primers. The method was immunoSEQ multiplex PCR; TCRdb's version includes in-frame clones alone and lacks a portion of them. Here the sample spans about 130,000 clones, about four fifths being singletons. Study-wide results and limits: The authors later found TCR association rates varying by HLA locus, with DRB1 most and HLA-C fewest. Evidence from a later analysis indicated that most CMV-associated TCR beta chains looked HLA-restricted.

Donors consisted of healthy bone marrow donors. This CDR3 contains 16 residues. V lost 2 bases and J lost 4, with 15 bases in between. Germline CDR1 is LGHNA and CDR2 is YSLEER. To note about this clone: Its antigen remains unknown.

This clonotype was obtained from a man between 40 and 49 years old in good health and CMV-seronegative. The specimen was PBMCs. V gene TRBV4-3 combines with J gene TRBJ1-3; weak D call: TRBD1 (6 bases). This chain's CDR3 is CASSQNPTGGGNTIYF. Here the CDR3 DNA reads TGCGCCAGCAGCCAAAATCCGACAGGAGGAGGAAACACCATATATTTT.